This passage covers 27 T cell receptor beta chains from one sample sequenced in a study of sequential checkpoint blockade in melanoma (dated by TCRdb to 2018 to 2020). The label giving this sample's treatment or condition can be read as: randomized to nivolumab then ipilimumab (arm A) or the reverse (arm B). Receptors were amplified or captured by the immunoSEQ multiplex PCR assay. TCRdb took over this immuneACCESS table, retaining in-frame rearrangements with V and J assigned. Such tables are incomplete; in checked studies, under half of the missing clones stem from an unresolved V gene, and the remainder is unexplained. In all, the sample holds 30,000 to 35,000 clones, and more than 70% of those were seen once. The ten largest make up about 18% of the sample. This sample comprised CD8+ T cells sorted from blood (inferred from file names), obtained from a patient given nivolumab and ipilimumab in sequence. These receptors came from a human donor with melanoma.

This chain links TRBV9 with TRBJ2-1, with 12 bases that match TRBD2. J was trimmed by 8 bases and V by 2 bases; bases with no gene match: 5. CDR1 and CDR2 from the germline V gene are SGDLS and YYNGEE. The CDR3 has 15 residues. The CDR3 DNA reads TGTGCCAGCAGCGTGACTAGCGGGAGAAGCTATGAGCAGTTCTTC. Its protein product is CASSVTSGRSYEQFF.

For the CDR3, the DNA is TGCGCCAGCAGCCAATGGACAGGGGGCATGGGTGAGCAGTTCTTC. Amino acids: CASSQWTGGMGEQFF. The J gene is TRBJ2-1, the V gene TRBV4-1; 11 positions match TRBD1. The germline V gene has CDR1 MGHRA and CDR2 YSYEKL. After removal of 2 bases from V and 9 bases from J, the junction contained 6 bases not matched to a gene. The CDR3 extends over 15 amino acids.

CDR3 residues: CASSLGVGSTYEQYF. The CDR3 DNA is TGTGCCAGCAGCTTGGGGGTCGGGTCTACCTACGAGCAGTACTTC. The rearrangement uses TRBV5-4 and TRBJ2-7, with D uncertain. With 0 bases removed from V and 2 bases from J, the gap between germline ends came to 12 bases. The germline gives CDR1 SGHNT, CDR2 YYREEE (reference sequence). CDR3 length: 15 amino acids.

The CDR3 DNA follows: TGCGCCAGCAGCCAGGATCCATCCGGGACAGGGGCGAGATACACTGAAGCTTTCTTT. This sequence encodes CASSQDPSGTGARYTEAFF. This chain links TRBV4-1 with TRBJ1-1; 10 bases map to TRBD1. There are 19 residues in the CDR3. V was clipped by 3 bases and J by 3 bases; unmatched bases: 16. Germline loops: CDR1 MGHRA, CDR2 YSYEKL.

This chain links TRBV5-1 with TRBJ1-1; weak D call: TRBD1 (5 bases). Germline V lookup: CDR1 SGHRS, CDR2 YFSETQ. The CDR3 spans 17 residues. The germline V and J ends were trimmed by 5 bases and 1 base, with 21 bases remaining between them. The CDR3 reads CASRSGVGGQGNTEAFF. The DNA of the CDR3 is TGCGCCAGCAGGTCGGGAGTAGGCGGGCAGGGGAACACTGAAGCTTTCTTT.

The chain employs TRBV5-4 and TRBJ1-5, with D uncertain. V dropped 0 bases and J dropped 7 bases, with 14 bases sitting between them. Germline CDR1 is SGHNT and CDR2 is YYREEE (reference sequence). CDR3 length: 15 amino acids. CDR3 loop: CASSLGSGVGQPQHF. The CDR3 region has the DNA TGTGCCAGCAGCTTGGGGTCCGGGGTAGGACAGCCCCAGCATTTT.

V usage is TRBV6-1 and J usage is TRBJ1-1, with 7 bases that match TRBD1. The germline CDR1 and CDR2 sequences are MNHNS and SASEGT. Losses at the gene ends were 3 bases for V and 2 bases for J; bases not matched to a gene: 6. This CDR3 has 15 amino acids. The CDR3 coding sequence is TGTGCCAGCAGTGAGAGGACAGGTTTTAACACTGAAGCTTTCTTT. Amino acids: CASSERTGFNTEAFF.

This clone was seen a handful of times. This sequence joins TRBV15 and TRBJ2-5; TRBD2 matches 12 bases. The J call is uncertain, as TRBJ2-7 better fits the DNA end. CDR1 and CDR2 (germline): LNHNV, YYDKDF (reference sequence). The length of the CDR3 is 17 residues. The CDR3 nucleotides read TGTGCCACCAGCAGAGTCTACTTCGGGACTAGCGGGCACGAGCAGTACTTC. Translated: CATSRVYFGTSGHEQYF.

The chain joins TRBV6-5 to TRBJ1-5; TRBD1 agrees at 7 bases. This CDR3 region has 15 residues. V gave up 0 bases and J gave up 5 bases; unmatched junction bases: 4. Germline-derived CDR1 and CDR2 are MNHEY and SVGAGI. The CDR3 DNA sequence: TGTGCCAGCAGTTACTCGACAGGGTTTGATCAGCCCCAGCATTTT. It encodes CASSYSTGFDQPQHF.

This clone was seen more than once but under ten times. This rearrangement joins TRBV5-8 to TRBJ1-4, with D uncertain. Trimming removed 4 bases at V and 7 bases at J, with 20 bases between. The CDR3 runs 16 residues. The V gene's germline CDR1 is SGHTS and CDR2 YDEGEE. In DNA form, the CDR3 reads TGTGCCAGCAGCCCAGGTCATCGGCCACGGGGTGAAAAACTGTTTTTT. Translated, it gives CASSPGHRPRGEKLFF. Using reference TRBV5-8 and TRBJ1-4 for the parts outside the CDR3, the full variable domain is EAGVTQSPTHLIKTRGQQATLRCSPISGHTSVYWYQQALGLGLQFLLWYDEGEERNRGNFPPRFSGRQFPNYSSELNVNALELEDSALYLCASSPGHRPRGEKLFFGSGTQLSVL.

V usage is TRBV6-5 and J usage is TRBJ2-2; D is possibly TRBD2 (7 bases). V shed 8 bases and J shed 6 bases, with 16 bases lying between them. The CDR3 contains 14 residues. Germline-derived CDR1 and CDR2 are MNHEY and SVGAGI. DNA of the CDR3: TGTGCCAGCTTCCGAACGGGGGGCTCCGGGGAGCTGTTTTTT. It encodes CASFRTGGSGELFF.

By proportion, this clone is medium-sized (0.01 to 0.1%). This chain joins TRBV18 and TRBJ2-7; tentatively, D is TRBD1 (5 bases). Germline values: CDR1 KGHSH, CDR2 LQKENI. The CDR3 contains 12 residues. V lost 5 bases and J lost 6, with 11 bases in between. The CDR3 coding sequence is TGTGCCAGCTCATCCCAGGGCCCCGAGCAGTACTTC. Encoded protein: CASSSQGPEQYF.

The rearrangement joins TRBV27 to TRBJ2-5; D not resolved. Trimming removed 3 bases from V and 4 bases from J, with 3 bases in between. The germline CDR1 and CDR2 sequences are MNHEY and SMNVEV (reference sequence). This CDR3 comprises 11 residues. The CDR3 protein is CASSFLETQYF. CDR3 DNA: TGTGCCAGCAGTTTCCTAGAGACCCAGTACTTC.

The chain couples TRBV2 to TRBJ2-4, with D perhaps TRBD2 (5 bases). Germline CDR1 SNHLY, CDR2 FYNNEI. V lost 2 bases to trimming and J lost 2 bases, with 7 bases between them. This CDR3 spans 14 amino acids. The CDR3 DNA reads TGTGCCAGCAGTGAATCGGGGACCAAAAACATTCAGTACTTC. It codes for CASSESGTKNIQYF. The full variable domain, completed using reference TRBV2 and TRBJ2-4, is EPEVTQTPSHQVTQMGQEVILRCVPISNHLYFYWYRQILGQKVEFLVSFYNNEISEKSEIFDDQFSVERPDGSNFTLKIRSTKLEDSAMYFCASSESGTKNIQYFGAGTRLSVL.

V gene TRBV10-3 combines with J gene TRBJ2-2; 12 positions agree with TRBD2. With V trimmed by 7 bases and J by 8 bases, 5 bases remained unmatched. CDR3 length: 14 residues. Germline V lookup: CDR1 ENHRY, CDR2 SYGVKD. CDR3 sequence: CAITTSGSRGELFF. In DNA, the CDR3 is TGTGCCATCACGACTAGCGGGAGTCGGGGGGAGCTGTTTTTT.

The CDR3 spells CASSLVPRVQYF. CDR3 nucleotide sequence: TGTGCCAGCAGCTTAGTCCCCCGAGTCCAGTACTTC. This chain links TRBV7-9 with TRBJ2-5; D unresolved. V lost 1 base and J lost 10, with 10 bases in between. The CDR3 is made up of 12 amino acids. Germline values: CDR1 SEHNR, CDR2 FQNEAQ (reference sequence).

This clone was detected once. The chain couples TRBV11-2 to TRBJ2-7, with 8 positions matching TRBD1. The germline gives CDR1 SGHAT, CDR2 FQNNGV. After removal of 2 bases from V and 3 bases from J, the junction contained 6 bases not matched to a gene. The CDR3 is made up of 15 amino acids. In DNA form, the CDR3 reads TGTGCCAGCAGCTTAAACACAGGGGGAAGCTACGAGCAGTACTTC. Amino acids: CASSLNTGGSYEQYF.

The V gene is TRBV7-3, the J gene TRBJ2-1; 10 positions match TRBD2. The germline V gene has CDR1 SGHTA and CDR2 FQGTGA. The CDR3 covers 14 residues. With 4 bases clipped from V and 7 bases from J, the junction kept 4 bases outside the gene matches. CDR3 bases: TGTGCCAGCAGCTGGGCTAGCGGGAGTAATGAGCAGTTCTTC. It yields the protein CASSWASGSNEQFF. Using reference TRBV7-3 and TRBJ2-1 for the parts outside the CDR3, the full variable domain is GAGVSQTPSNKVTEKGKYVELRCDPISGHTALYWYRQSLGQGPEFLIYFQGTGAADDSGLPNDRFFAVRPEGSVSTLKIQRTERGDSAVYLCASSWASGSNEQFFGPGTRLTVL.

The chain couples TRBV10-3 to TRBJ2-5, with TRBD1 identical over 10 bases. The CDR3 contains 17 residues. Germline V lookup: CDR1 ENHRY, CDR2 SYGVKD. The junction had 11 bases not matched to a gene; V was cut back by 3 bases and J by 4 bases. The CDR3 spells CAISEHRDRGKGETQYF. The CDR3 DNA sequence: TGTGCCATCAGTGAACACCGGGACAGGGGAAAGGGAGAGACCCAGTACTTC.

The chain links TRBV2 to TRBJ1-2; D not resolved. With 7 bases removed from V and 4 bases from J, the gap between germline ends came to 4 bases. Germline loops: CDR1 SNHLY, CDR2 FYNNEI. The CDR3 runs 10 residues. The CDR3 coding sequence is TGTGCCAGCACCGGCTATGGCTACACCTTC. As protein: CASTGYGYTF.

The genes are TRBV18 and TRBJ2-7, with D possibly TRBD2 on 6 matching bases. Germline-derived CDR1 and CDR2 are KGHSH and LQKENI. The V gene lost 1 base and the J gene lost 3 bases, with 10 bases spanning the gap. This CDR3 spans 14 amino acids. CDR3 amino acids: CASSPRGEIYEQYF. Written as DNA, the CDR3 is TGTGCCAGCTCACCACGGGGGGAGATCTACGAGCAGTACTTC. The full variable domain, in which reference TRBV18 and TRBJ2-7 provide the parts outside the CDR3, is NAGVMQNPRHLVRRRGQEARLRCSPMKGHSHVYWYRQLPEEGLKFMVYLQKENIIDESGMPKERFSAEFPKEGPSILRIQQVVRGDSAAYFCASSPRGEIYEQYFGPGTRLTVT.

The rearrangement links TRBV28 to TRBJ2-7; D unclear. Trimming shortened V by 6 bases and J by 2 bases, and 20 bases separated the two germline ends. Germline CDR1 reads MDHEN; CDR2 reads SYDVKM. The CDR3 is 16 residues long. The CDR3 DNA reads as TGTGCCAGCAGCCCCCCCCGAGGCTATCTTCCCTACGAGCAGTACTTC. It encodes CASSPPRGYLPYEQYF.

The J gene is TRBJ2-7, the V gene TRBV19, with 8 bases lining up with TRBD2. Per the germline V gene, CDR1 is LNHDA and CDR2 is SQIVND (reference sequence). The CDR3 has 16 amino acids. V shed 3 bases and J 7 bases; nucleotides not matched to a gene: 14. CDR3 region: CASSIRGGGGYWEQYF. The CDR3 nucleotides read TGTGCCAGTAGTATTCGAGGCGGCGGGGGGTATTGGGAGCAGTACTTC.

V gene TRBV27 combines with J gene TRBJ1-2; 8 nucleotides line up with TRBD1. CDR1 MNHEY and CDR2 SMNVEV come from the germline V gene (reference sequence). Trimming took 6 bases from V and 1 from J; bases not matched to a gene: 13. This CDR3 has 17 amino acids. The CDR3: CASSFHRGQGINYGYTF. CDR3 bases: TGTGCCAGCAGCTTTCACCGCGGACAGGGCATTAACTATGGCTACACCTTC.

The chain couples TRBV5-6 to TRBJ2-7; weak D call: TRBD2 (6 bases). Germline values: CDR1 SGHDT, CDR2 YYEEEE. V was pared by 2 bases and J by 7 bases, with 22 bases between. This CDR3 contains 16 residues. The CDR3 DNA reads as TGTGCCAGCAGCTTAGCCCGGCTAGCGAACCTTAGAGAGCAGTACTTC. It translates to CASSLARLANLREQYF. The full variable domain, completed using reference TRBV5-6 and TRBJ2-7, is DAGVTQSPTHLIKTRGQQVTLRCSPKSGHDTVSWYQQALGQGPQFIFQYYEEEERQRGNFPDRFSGHQFPNYSSELNVNALLLGDSALYLCASSLARLANLREQYFGPGTRLTVT.

This clone showed up just once. J is TRBJ1-4 and V is TRBV10-1; 7 nucleotides align to TRBD1. This CDR3 has 17 amino acids. The junction had 9 bases not matched to a gene; V was cut back by 0 bases and J by 5 bases. CDR1 and CDR2 from the germline V gene are WNHNN and SYGVQD (reference sequence). CDR3 nucleotides: TGCGCCAGCAGTGAGTCGTTACCGGGACAGTACAATGAAAAACTGTTTTTT. This sequence encodes CASSESLPGQYNEKLFF.

The chain uses TRBV4-1 and TRBJ2-1; 12 positions match TRBD2. This CDR3 has 16 amino acids. The V and J ends lost 5 bases and 7 bases, in that order; junction bases with no gene match: 9. CDR1 is MGHRA, CDR2 YSYEKL, per germline. As DNA, the CDR3 is TGCGCCAGCAGCGCCCATCTAGCGGGGGGGCGGAATGAGCAGTTCTTC. The encoded protein is CASSAHLAGGRNEQFF.